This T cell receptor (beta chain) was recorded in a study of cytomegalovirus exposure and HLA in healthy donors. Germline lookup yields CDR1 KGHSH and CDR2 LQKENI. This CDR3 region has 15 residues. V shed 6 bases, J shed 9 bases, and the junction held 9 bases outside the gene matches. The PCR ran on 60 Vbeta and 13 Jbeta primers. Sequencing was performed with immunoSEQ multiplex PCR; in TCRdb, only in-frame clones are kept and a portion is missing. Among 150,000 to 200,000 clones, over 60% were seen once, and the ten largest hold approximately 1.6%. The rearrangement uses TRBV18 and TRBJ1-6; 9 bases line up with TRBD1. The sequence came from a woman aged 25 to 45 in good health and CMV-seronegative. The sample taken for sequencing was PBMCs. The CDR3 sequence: CASSRPTGGSSPLHF. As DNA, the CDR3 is TGTGCCAGCTCTAGACCTACAGGGGGCAGTTCACCCCTCCACTTT.